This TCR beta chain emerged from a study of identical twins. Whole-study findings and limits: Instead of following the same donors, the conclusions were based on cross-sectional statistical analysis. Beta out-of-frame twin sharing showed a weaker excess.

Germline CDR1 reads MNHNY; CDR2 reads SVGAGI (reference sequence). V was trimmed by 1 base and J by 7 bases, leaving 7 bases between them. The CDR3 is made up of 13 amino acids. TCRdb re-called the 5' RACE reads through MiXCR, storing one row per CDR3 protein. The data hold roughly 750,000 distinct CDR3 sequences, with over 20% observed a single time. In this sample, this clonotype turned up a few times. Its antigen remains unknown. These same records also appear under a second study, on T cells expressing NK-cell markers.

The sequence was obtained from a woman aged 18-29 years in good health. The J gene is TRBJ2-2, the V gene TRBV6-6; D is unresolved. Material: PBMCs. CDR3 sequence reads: CASSYLDGGELFF. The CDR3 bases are TGTGCCAGCAGTTACTTAGACGGCGGGGAGCTGTTTTTT.